What follows are 21 T cell receptor beta chains derived from one specimen sequenced in a study of T cells after posttransplantation cyclophosphamide. Here immunoSEQ multiplex PCR was the method, and the copy in TCRdb shows in-frame clones only, minus some. The specimen has hundreds of clones, none found just once. Treatment was busulfan-fludarabine conditioning, a marrow graft, and cyclophosphamide on days +3 and +4. This sample comprised PBMCs, obtained 32 days after allogeneic stem cell transplant with posttransplant cyclophosphamide. These receptors were collected from a young adult male patient who received an allogeneic stem cell transplant from a related donor, was CMV-positive, and had acute GVHD only. Some T cells may trace back to the graft donor.

By proportion, this clone is large. The CDR3 protein is CASRPGTGGGNTEAFF. The DNA of the CDR3 is TGCGCCAGCAGACCCGGGACAGGGGGAGGGAACACTGAAGCTTTCTTT. The chain uses TRBV5-1 and TRBJ1-1; 11 bases line up with TRBD1. The CDR3 spans 16 residues. CDR1 is SGHRS, CDR2 YFSETQ, per germline. J was trimmed by 1 base and V by 5 bases; bases with no gene match: 7. The full variable domain, its missing parts supplied by reference TRBV5-1 and TRBJ1-1, is KAGVTQTPRYLIKTRGQQVTLSCSPISGHRSVSWYQQTPGQGLQFLFEYFSETQRNKGNFPGRFSGRQFSNSRSEMNVSTLELGDSALYLCASRPGTGGGNTEAFFGQGTRLTVV.

This clone is medium-sized by share. The V and J genes are TRBV6-1 and TRBJ2-7, with D possibly being TRBD1 (6 bases). Trimming took 5 bases from V and 0 from J, leaving 11 bases between them. The CDR3 has 14 amino acids. CDR1 is MNHNS and CDR2 is SASEGT in the germline V gene. CDR3 DNA sequence: TGTGCCAGCAGTAACGACAGGCGCTCCTACGAGCAGTACTTC. Translated: CASSNDRRSYEQYF.

By frequency in the sample, this clone is medium-sized. The V gene is TRBV7-3, the J gene TRBJ1-1, with D possibly being TRBD1 (5 bases). Trimming took off 0 bases at V and 5 bases at J, with 16 bases between the two ends. The CDR3 is 16 amino acids. Germline CDR1 SGHTA, CDR2 FQGTGA. The CDR3 loop is CASSLTARGVGTEAFF. The DNA of the CDR3 is TGTGCCAGCAGCTTAACAGCGAGAGGGGTAGGGACTGAAGCTTTCTTT.

By sample fraction, this clone is medium-sized. Written as DNA, the CDR3 is TGTGCCAGTAGCTCGGGACAGCCTAATTCACCCCTCCACTTT. It yields the protein CASSSGQPNSPLHF. The chain has TRBV19 and TRBJ1-6, with 7 bases matching TRBD1. The CDR3 is made up of 14 amino acids. The junction had 5 bases not matched to a gene; V was cut back by 6 bases and J by 6 bases. Germline CDR1 is LNHDA and CDR2 is SQIVND (reference sequence).

The chain recombines TRBV27 with TRBJ2-5; possible D gene TRBD2, 6 bases. The V gene lost 3 bases and the J gene lost 2 bases, with 22 bases spanning the gap. The CDR3 totals 18 residues. Germline CDR1 reads MNHEY; CDR2 reads SMNVEV (reference sequence). The CDR3 region has the DNA TGTGCCAGCAGTTTGTGCAGAGCCGGGGGAAATACACAAGAGACCCAGTACTTC. Amino acids: CASSLCRAGGNTQETQYF.

In its sample, this clone ranks as medium-sized. This chain connects TRBV5-1 to TRBJ2-7, with 8 bases aligning to TRBD1. The J segment lost 6 bases and the V segment lost 2 bases, leaving 10 bases of the junction unmatched. In germline, CDR1 is SGHRS, CDR2 YFSETQ. CDR3 length: 15 residues. CDR3 sequence reads: CASSLRTGTGLEQYF. DNA of the CDR3: TGCGCCAGCAGCTTAAGGACCGGGACAGGCCTCGAGCAGTACTTC.

This clone is judged medium-sized. An end of the junction differs from the germline gene, which may be a read error. CDR3 DNA sequence: TGTGCCAGCAGTGTATCCGGGACAGGGTCCTACAATGAGCAGTTCTTC. This sequence encodes CASSVSGTGSYNEQFF. The J gene is TRBJ2-1, the V gene TRBV27; 9 bases match TRBD1. Germline V gene data show CDR1 as MNHEY and CDR2 as SMNVEV (reference sequence). The CDR3 covers 16 residues.

In this sample, this clone is medium-sized. The chain couples TRBV6-5 to TRBJ1-2; 7 bases are shared with TRBD1. The length of the CDR3 is 13 residues. Germline CDR1 MNHEY, CDR2 SVGAGI. Trimming removed 2 bases from V and 4 bases from J; junction bases left unmatched: 1. The DNA of the CDR3 is TGTGCCAGCAGTTACAGGGGGCGCTATGGCTACACCTTC. As protein: CASSYRGRYGYTF.

This clone ranks as medium-sized. The CDR3 loop is CASSQVRTAGVSPLHF. CDR3 bases: TGCGCCAGCAGCCAAGTGCGGACAGCTGGAGTTTCACCCCTCCACTTT. V gene TRBV4-1 combines with J gene TRBJ1-6; a possible D gene is TRBD1 (6 bases). Germline-derived CDR1 and CDR2 are MGHRA and YSYEKL. The V gene lost 1 base and the J gene lost 9 bases, with 16 bases spanning the gap. The CDR3 consists of 16 residues.

This clone is labeled as medium-sized (0.01 to 0.1%). CDR3 coding DNA: TGCGCCAGCAGCCAAGCGGAACAGCGGCCTCAAGAGACCCAGTACTTC. As protein: CASSQAEQRPQETQYF. This chain connects TRBV4-1 to TRBJ2-5; D is perhaps TRBD2 (5 bases). The germline V and J ends were trimmed by 1 base and 2 bases, with 14 bases remaining between them. This CDR3 is built from 16 residues. Germline CDR1 MGHRA, CDR2 YSYEKL.

Judged by abundance, this clone is medium-sized. The chain joins TRBV4-1 to TRBJ2-5; 7 bases are a match to TRBD2. The CDR3 is 16 residues long. Looked up from germline, CDR1 is MGHRA and CDR2 is YSYEKL. V lost 2 bases, J lost 1 base, and 7 bases stayed unmatched. Here the CDR3 DNA reads TGCGCCAGCAGCCAAACTAGCGAGGAAAGCCAAGAGACCCAGTACTTC. It is translated as CASSQTSEESQETQYF.

This clone is judged medium-sized (0.01 to 0.1%). CDR3 DNA: TGTGCCAGCAGCACCATTCCAGGGTACGCATATGGCTACACCTTC. Encoded protein: CASSTIPGYAYGYTF. This sequence joins TRBV28 and TRBJ1-2; tentative D call: TRBD1 (5 bases). CDR3 length: 15 amino acids. Germline CDR1 is MDHEN and CDR2 is SYDVKM. Trimming stripped 6 bases from V and 5 bases from J, with 19 bases between.

This clone is classed as medium-sized. The V and J genes are TRBV5-8 and TRBJ2-7; 11 nucleotides align to TRBD1. This CDR3 has 13 amino acids. Germline CDR1 is SGHTS and CDR2 is YDEGEE. V shed 9 bases and J 2 bases; nucleotides not matched to a gene: 4. The CDR3 coding sequence is TGTGCCACGAGGGACAGGGGGGCCTACGAGCAGTACTTC. Its translation: CATRDRGAYEQYF.

In its sample, this clone is large. The chain joins TRBV5-4 to TRBJ1-1, with a weak D call TRBD1 (6 bases). V lost 0 bases, J lost 4 bases, and 10 bases lay in between. Germline CDR1 is SGHNT and CDR2 is YYREEE (reference sequence). This CDR3 contains 14 residues. The CDR3 sequence is CASSLEQGGTEAFF. The CDR3 DNA follows: TGTGCCAGCAGCTTGGAACAGGGTGGCACTGAAGCTTTCTTT.

This clone counts as medium-sized. The rearrangement uses TRBV6-6 and TRBJ2-3; 11 nucleotides agree with TRBD2. CDR3 length: 16 residues. J was trimmed by 4 bases and V by 2 bases; bases with no gene match: 5. Germline V gene lookup returns CDR1 MNHNY and CDR2 SVGAGI (reference sequence). CDR3 protein: CASSYRGSGGADTQYF. CDR3 in DNA: TGTGCCAGCAGTTACAGGGGTAGCGGGGGGGCAGATACGCAGTATTTT.

This clone has just a few counts. J is TRBJ2-5 and V is TRBV15; 15 bases line up with TRBD2. The ends lost 5 bases at V and 4 bases at J; junction bases unmatched: 2. The CDR3 totals 15 residues. CDR1 LNHNV and CDR2 YYDKDF come from the germline V gene (reference sequence). CDR3 protein: CATSGLAGGRETQYF. The DNA for the CDR3 is TGTGCCACCAGCGGACTAGCGGGGGGGCGAGAGACCCAGTACTTC.

This clone occurred a few times. This chain connects TRBV30 to TRBJ2-2; maybe TRBD2 (6 bases). The V end lost 3 bases, the J end lost 7 bases, and 9 bases lay between the germline ends. CDR1 GTSNPN and CDR2 SVGIG come from the germline V gene (reference sequence). The CDR3 has 12 amino acids. CDR3 nucleotide sequence: TGTGCCTGGAGCCGGGGGATCGGGGAGCTGTTTTTT. This translates into CAWSRGIGELFF.

By share of the sample, this clone is medium-sized (0.01 to 0.1%). The chain recombines TRBV4-3 with TRBJ1-2, with unresolved D. Trimming removed 8 bases at V and 7 bases at J, with 23 bases between. Germline V gene data show CDR1 as LGHNA and CDR2 as YSLEER. This CDR3 has 15 amino acids. CDR3 sequence: CASRPGGLTMAGYTF. DNA of the CDR3: TGCGCCAGCCGTCCCGGTGGCCTAACTATGGCTGGCTACACCTTC.

This clone showed up just a few times. The gene calls are TRBV29-1 and TRBJ2-7; 9 bases line up with TRBD2. Germline values: CDR1 SQVTM, CDR2 ANQGSEA. The junction had 2 bases not matched to a gene; V was cut back by 4 bases and J by 1 base. The CDR3 is 13 amino acids. The CDR3 nucleotides are TGCAGCGTTGTCCTAGCGGGGTCCTACGAGCAGTACTTC. Translating gives CSVVLAGSYEQYF.

This clone is labeled medium-sized. The chain couples TRBV4-1 to TRBJ2-7; TRBD1 is a possible D gene (6 bases). CDR1 MGHRA and CDR2 YSYEKL come from the germline V gene. This CDR3 has 16 residues. V was shortened by 4 bases and J by 0 bases, with 16 bases between the two germline ends. CDR3 protein: CASSPAETGLSYEQYF. The CDR3 coding sequence is TGCGCCAGCAGCCCAGCCGAGACAGGCCTCTCCTACGAGCAGTACTTC.

This clone is labeled as medium-sized. The CDR3, as DNA: TGTGCCAGCAGTTCGGAAGGACAGATCACGTACACAGATACGCAGTATTTT. The encoded protein is CASSSEGQITYTDTQYF. The chain carries TRBV28 and TRBJ2-3, with D possibly being TRBD1 (6 bases). Germline values: CDR1 MDHEN, CDR2 SYDVKM. The CDR3 covers 17 residues. Trimming stripped 4 bases from V and 2 bases from J, with 19 bases between.